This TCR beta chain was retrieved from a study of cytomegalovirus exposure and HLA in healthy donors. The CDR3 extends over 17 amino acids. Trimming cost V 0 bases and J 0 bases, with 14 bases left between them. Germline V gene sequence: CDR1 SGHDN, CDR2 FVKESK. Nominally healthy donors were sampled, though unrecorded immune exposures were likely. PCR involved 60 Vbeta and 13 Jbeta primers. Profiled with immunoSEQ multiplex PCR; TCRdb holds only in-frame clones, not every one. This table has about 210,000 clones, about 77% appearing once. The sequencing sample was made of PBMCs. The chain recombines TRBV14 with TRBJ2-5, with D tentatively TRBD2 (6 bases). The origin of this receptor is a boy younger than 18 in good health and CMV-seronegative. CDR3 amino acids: CASSQDRRGRYQETQYF. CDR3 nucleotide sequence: TGTGCCAGCAGCCAAGATCGGAGGGGTAGATACCAAGAGACCCAGTACTTC.